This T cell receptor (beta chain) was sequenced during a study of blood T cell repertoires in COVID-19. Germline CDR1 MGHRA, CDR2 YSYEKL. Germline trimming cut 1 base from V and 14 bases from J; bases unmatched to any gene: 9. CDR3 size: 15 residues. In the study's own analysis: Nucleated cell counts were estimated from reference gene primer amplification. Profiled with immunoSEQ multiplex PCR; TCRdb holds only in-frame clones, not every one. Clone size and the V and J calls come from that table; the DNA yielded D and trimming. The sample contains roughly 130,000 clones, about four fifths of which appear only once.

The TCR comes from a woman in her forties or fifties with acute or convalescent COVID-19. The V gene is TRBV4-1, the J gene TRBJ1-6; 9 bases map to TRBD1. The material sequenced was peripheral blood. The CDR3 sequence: CASSQVPGQGRALHF. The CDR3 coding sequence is TGCGCCAGCAGCCAAGTCCCGGGACAGGGAAGGGCCCTCCACTTT.